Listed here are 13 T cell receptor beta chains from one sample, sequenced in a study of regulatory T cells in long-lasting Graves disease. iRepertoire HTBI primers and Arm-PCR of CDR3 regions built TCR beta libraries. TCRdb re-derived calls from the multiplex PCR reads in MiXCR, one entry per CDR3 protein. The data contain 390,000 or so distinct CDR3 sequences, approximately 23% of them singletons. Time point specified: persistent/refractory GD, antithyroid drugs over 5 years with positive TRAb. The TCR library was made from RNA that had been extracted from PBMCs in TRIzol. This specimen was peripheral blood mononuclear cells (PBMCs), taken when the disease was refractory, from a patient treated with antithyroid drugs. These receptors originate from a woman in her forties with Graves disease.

The CDR3 DNA sequence: TGTGCCAGCAGCCCACGAGGGGGGGGCTCGAAGACCCAGTACTTC. Amino acid sequence: CASSPRGGGSKTQYF. The chain links TRBV11-2 to TRBJ2-5; D might be TRBD2 (7 bases). The CDR3 loop spans 15 amino acids. The germline gives CDR1 SGHAT, CDR2 FQNNGV. V lost 5 bases, J lost 6 bases, and 19 bases lay in between.

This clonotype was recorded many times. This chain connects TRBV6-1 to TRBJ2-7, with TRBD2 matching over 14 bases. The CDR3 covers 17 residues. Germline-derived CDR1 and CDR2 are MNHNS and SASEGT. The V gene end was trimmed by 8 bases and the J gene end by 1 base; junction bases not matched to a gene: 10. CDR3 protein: CASENPGTSGSSYEQYF. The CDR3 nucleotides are TGTGCCAGCGAAAATCCAGGGACTAGCGGGAGTTCCTACGAGCAGTACTTC.

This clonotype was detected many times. DNA of the CDR3: TGTGCCAGCAGCGTTGGAGATGGTCTATGGGAGACCCAGTACTTC. As protein: CASSVGDGLWETQYF. The chain uses TRBV9 and TRBJ2-5; no firm D call. Germline values: CDR1 SGDLS, CDR2 YYNGEE. This CDR3 spans 15 amino acids. V lost 2 bases and J 5 bases, leaving 16 bases between the germline ends.

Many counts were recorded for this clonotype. The CDR3 protein is CSARSASGAYEQYF. The CDR3 coding sequence is TGCAGTGCTAGATCGGCTAGCGGGGCCTACGAGCAGTACTTC. The chain uses TRBV20-1 and TRBJ2-7, with TRBD2 matching over 9 bases. There are 14 residues in the CDR3. CDR1 is DFQATT and CDR2 is SNEGSKA in the germline V gene (reference sequence). The V gene end was trimmed by 2 bases and the J gene end by 2 bases; junction bases not matched to a gene: 4.

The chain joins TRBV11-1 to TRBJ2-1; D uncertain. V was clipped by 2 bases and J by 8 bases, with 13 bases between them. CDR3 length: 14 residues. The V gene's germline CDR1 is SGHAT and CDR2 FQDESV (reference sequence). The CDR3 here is CASSLRGRLHEQFF. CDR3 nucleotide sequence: TGTGCCAGCAGCTTAAGAGGTAGGCTGCATGAGCAGTTCTTC. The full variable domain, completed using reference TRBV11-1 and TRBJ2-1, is EAEVAQSPRYKITEKSQAVAFWCDPISGHATLYWYRQILGQGPELLVQFQDESVVDDSQLPKDRFSAERLKGVDSTLKIQPAELGDSAMYLCASSLRGRLHEQFFGPGTRLTVL.

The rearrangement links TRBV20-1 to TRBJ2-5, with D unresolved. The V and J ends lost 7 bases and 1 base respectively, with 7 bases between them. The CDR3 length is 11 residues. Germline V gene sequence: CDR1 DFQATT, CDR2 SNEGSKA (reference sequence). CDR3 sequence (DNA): TGCAGTGGTCCAGCCCAAGAGACCCAGTACTTC. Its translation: CSGPAQETQYF.

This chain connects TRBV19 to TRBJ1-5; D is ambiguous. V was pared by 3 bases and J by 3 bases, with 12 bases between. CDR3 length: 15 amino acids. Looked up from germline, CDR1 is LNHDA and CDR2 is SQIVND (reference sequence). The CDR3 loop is CASSIFQADNQPQHF. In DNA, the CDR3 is TGTGCCAGTAGTATTTTCCAGGCCGACAATCAGCCCCAGCATTTT.

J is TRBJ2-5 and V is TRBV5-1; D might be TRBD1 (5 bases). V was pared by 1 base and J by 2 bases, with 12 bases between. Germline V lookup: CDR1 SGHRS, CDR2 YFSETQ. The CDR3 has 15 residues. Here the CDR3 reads CASSLFGREQETQYF. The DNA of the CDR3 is TGCGCCAGCAGCTTGTTCGGCAGGGAACAAGAGACCCAGTACTTC.

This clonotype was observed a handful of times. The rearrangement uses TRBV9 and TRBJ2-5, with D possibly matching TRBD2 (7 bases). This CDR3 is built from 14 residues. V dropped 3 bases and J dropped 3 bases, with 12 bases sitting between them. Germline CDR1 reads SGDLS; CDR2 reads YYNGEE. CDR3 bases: TGTGCCAGCAGCGGGGGGGGCACCGAAGAGACCCAGTACTTC. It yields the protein CASSGGGTEETQYF.

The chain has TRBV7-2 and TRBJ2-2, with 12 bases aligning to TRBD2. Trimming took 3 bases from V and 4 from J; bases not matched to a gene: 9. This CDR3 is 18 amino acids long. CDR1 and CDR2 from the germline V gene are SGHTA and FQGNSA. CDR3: CASSFVGLAGGLTGELFF. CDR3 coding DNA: TGTGCCAGCAGCTTTGTTGGGCTAGCGGGAGGGCTCACCGGGGAGCTGTTTTTT.

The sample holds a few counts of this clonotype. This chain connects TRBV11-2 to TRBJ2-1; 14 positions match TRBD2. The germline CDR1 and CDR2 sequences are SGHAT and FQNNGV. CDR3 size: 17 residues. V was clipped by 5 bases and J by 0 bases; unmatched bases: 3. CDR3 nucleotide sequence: TGTGCCAGCAGCCCGGGGACTAGCGGGAGCTCCTACAATGAGCAGTTCTTC. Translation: CASSPGTSGSSYNEQFF.

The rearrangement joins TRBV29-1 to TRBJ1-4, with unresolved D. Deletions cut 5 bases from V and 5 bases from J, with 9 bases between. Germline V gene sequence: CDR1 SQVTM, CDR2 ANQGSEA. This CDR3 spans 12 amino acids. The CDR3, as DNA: TGCAGCGTTAGGTTGCTAAATGAAAAACTGTTTTTT. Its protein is CSVRLLNEKLFF.

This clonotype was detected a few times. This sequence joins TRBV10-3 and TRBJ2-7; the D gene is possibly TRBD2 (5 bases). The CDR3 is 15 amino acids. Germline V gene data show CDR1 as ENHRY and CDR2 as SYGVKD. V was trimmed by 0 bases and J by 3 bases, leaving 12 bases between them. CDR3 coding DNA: TGTGCCATCAGTGAGTCGAGACTACTCGACTACGAGCAGTACTTC. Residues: CAISESRLLDYEQYF.